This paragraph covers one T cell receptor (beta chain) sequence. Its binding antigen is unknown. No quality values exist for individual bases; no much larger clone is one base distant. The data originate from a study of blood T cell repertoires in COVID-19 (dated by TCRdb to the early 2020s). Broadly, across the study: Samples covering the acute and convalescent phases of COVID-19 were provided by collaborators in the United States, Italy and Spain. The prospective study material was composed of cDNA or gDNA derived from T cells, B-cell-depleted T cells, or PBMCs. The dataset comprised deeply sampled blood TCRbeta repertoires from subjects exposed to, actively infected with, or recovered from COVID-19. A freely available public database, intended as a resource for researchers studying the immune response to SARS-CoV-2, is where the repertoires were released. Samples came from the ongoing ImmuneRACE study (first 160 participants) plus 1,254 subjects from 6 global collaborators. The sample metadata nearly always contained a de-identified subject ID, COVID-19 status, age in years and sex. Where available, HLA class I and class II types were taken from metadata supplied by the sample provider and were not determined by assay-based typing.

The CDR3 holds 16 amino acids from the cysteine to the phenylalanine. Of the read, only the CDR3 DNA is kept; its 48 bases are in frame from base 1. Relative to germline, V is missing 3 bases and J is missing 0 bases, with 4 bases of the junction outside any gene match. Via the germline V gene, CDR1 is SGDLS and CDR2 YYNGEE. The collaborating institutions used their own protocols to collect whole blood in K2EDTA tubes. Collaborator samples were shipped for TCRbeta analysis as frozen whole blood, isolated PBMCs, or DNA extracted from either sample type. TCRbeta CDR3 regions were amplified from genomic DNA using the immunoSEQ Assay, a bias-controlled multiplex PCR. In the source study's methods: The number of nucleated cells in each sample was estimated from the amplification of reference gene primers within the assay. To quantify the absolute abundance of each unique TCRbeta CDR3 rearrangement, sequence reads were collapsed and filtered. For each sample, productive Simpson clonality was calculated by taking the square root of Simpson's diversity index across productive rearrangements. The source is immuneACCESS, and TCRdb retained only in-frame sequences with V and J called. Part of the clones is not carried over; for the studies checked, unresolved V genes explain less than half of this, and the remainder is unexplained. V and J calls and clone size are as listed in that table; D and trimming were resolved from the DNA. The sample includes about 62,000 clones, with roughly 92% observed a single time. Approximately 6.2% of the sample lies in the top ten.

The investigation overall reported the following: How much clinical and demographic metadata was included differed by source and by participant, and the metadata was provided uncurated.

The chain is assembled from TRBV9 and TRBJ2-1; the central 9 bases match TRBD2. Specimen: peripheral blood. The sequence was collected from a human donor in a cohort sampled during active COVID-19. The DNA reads TGTGCCAGCAGCGCCGGACTAGCGAGCTCCTACAATGAGCAGTTCTTC. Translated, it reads CASSAGLASSYNEQFF.